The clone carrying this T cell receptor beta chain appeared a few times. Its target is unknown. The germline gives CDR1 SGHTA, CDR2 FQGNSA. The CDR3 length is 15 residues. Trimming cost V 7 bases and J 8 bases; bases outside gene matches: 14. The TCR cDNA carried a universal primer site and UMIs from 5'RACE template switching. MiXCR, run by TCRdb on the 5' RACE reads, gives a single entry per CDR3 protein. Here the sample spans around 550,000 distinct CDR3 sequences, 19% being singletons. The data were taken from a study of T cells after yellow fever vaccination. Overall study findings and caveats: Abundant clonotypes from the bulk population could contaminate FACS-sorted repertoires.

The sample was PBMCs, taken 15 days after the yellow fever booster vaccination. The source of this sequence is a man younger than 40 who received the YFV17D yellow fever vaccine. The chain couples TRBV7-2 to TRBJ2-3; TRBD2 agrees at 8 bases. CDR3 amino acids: CASKSSGMLHRTQYF. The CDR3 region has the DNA TGTGCCAGCAAAAGTAGCGGGATGCTTCATCGTACGCAGTATTTT.